This T cell receptor beta chain was sequenced for a study of CD8 T cells in ankylosing spondylitis. General study results and limits: A TCR beta motif of fewer than ten highly homologous variants seemed to mark ankylosing spondylitis blood.

MiXCR, applied by TCRdb to the 5' RACE reads, yields one record per CDR3 protein. The sample yields about 540,000 distinct CDR3 sequences, 12% seen once. As concerns this clonotype: Its specificity is not known. The germline gene is not matched at one end of the junction; a read error may be the cause.

This CDR3 spans 15 amino acids. CDR1 and CDR2 from the germline V gene are LNHNV and YYDKDF (reference sequence). V is TRBV15 and J is TRBJ2-3, with 8 bases fitting TRBD2. This sequence was found in a male donor with ankylosing spondylitis. The sequenced sample consisted of blood, either unsorted or a sorted T cell fraction (not recorded which). The CDR3 bases are TGTGCCAACAGCAGAGTCTCGGGAGGGCCAGATACGCAGTATTTT. Residues: CANSRVSGGPDTQYF.